This TCR beta chain was sequenced for a study of blood T cell repertoires in COVID-19 (TCRdb year 2020). Turning to the overall study: Collaborator samples came from the United States, Italy and Spain and covered acute and convalescent phases of COVID-19. The material from the prospective study consisted of cDNA or gDNA derived from T cells, B-cell-depleted T cells, or PBMCs. Subjects who had been exposed to COVID-19, were actively infected with it, or had recovered from it provided the deeply sampled blood TCRbeta repertoires that made up the dataset. The repertoires were released in a freely available public database meant as a resource for research on the immune response to SARS-CoV-2. The samples were drawn from two sources: the first 160 participants of the ongoing ImmuneRACE study, and 1,254 subjects contributed by 6 global collaborators. The sample metadata nearly always contained a de-identified subject ID, COVID-19 status, age in years and sex. Where HLA class I and class II types were available, the types were taken from metadata supplied by the sample provider, not from assay-based typing.

Another Seattle source contributed samples from volunteer blood donors who had recovered from COVID-19. The collaborating institutions used their own protocols to collect whole blood in K2EDTA tubes. For TCRbeta analysis, collaborator samples were shipped as frozen whole blood, as isolated PBMCs, or as DNA extracted from either sample type. This clone was observed once. Its binding antigen is unknown. There are no base qualities to consult, and no much larger clone falls within one base. TCRbeta CDR3 regions were amplified from genomic DNA by means of the immunoSEQ Assay, a bias-controlled multiplex PCR. The source study handled its data this way. The number of nucleated cells in each sample was estimated from the amplification of reference gene primers within the assay. To quantify the absolute abundance of each unique TCRbeta CDR3 rearrangement, sequence reads were collapsed and filtered. Productive Simpson clonality was computed per sample as the square root of Simpson's diversity index over productive rearrangements. The immuneACCESS repertoire file appears here via TCRdb, limited to in-frame rearrangements. These files lack a portion of the clones; in checked studies, under half of the deficit traces to unresolved V genes, and the cause of the others is not known. That table is the source of V, J and clone size, and D and trimming were worked out from the DNA. The sample has about 140,000 clones on record, roughly 80% of them singletons. In total, the top ten clones hold 3.5% of the sample.

V and J are truncated by 6 bases and 5 bases respectively, leaving an intervening sequence of 16 bases. Counted from cysteine to phenylalanine, this CDR3 has 15 amino acids. Only the CDR3 region is kept as DNA, spanning 45 bases read in frame from base 1. CDR1 and CDR2 are drawn from the germline V gene: MNHEY, SVGEGT. Broad study findings and their caveats: The quantity of clinical and demographic metadata differed by source and by participant and was supplied without curation.

The sequence is built from TRBV6-2 or TRBV6-3 and TRBJ2-2; the D segment could be TRBD1, given 5 matching bases. This TCR was recovered from a man between 65 and 79 years old who had recovered from COVID-19. The sequenced sample consisted of peripheral blood. The nucleotide sequence is given as TGTGCCAGCAGCCTTACCTCAGGGCCAACCGGGGAGCTGTTTTTT. It encodes CASSLTSGPTGELFF.